Included here is one T cell receptor (beta chain) sequence, with context. Its target is not known. CDR1 is MNHEY and CDR2 is SMNVEV in the germline V gene (reference sequence). V shed 2 bases, J shed 5 bases, and the junction held 18 bases outside the gene matches. This CDR3 region has 18 residues. This sample is drawn from a study of vaccination and CD4 T cells after COVID-19. Study in general: Participants got two doses of BNT162b2 or mRNA-1273 vaccine. General study results and limits: 304 of 307 vaccine-specific clones from convalescent patients were spike mono-reactive. For convalescent patients, a median about 86% of reactive clones surfaced exclusively after vaccination.

Once obtained from cultured CD4+ T cells, the DNA was sequenced using the Oncomine TCR Beta short-read assay. Using its own MiXCR run on the PCR reads, TCRdb lists one record per CDR3 protein. The data hold roughly 16,000 distinct CDR3 sequences, with around 44% observed a single time. Treatment defined: approximately nine-day PBMC culture with coronavirus spike peptide pools or control peptides (ViraFEST assay). Fresh IL-2 medium replaced half the culture medium on days 3 and 7. The clonotype comes from a human donor who had recovered from COVID-19. This sequence joins TRBV27 and TRBJ2-7, with 7 nucleotides matching TRBD2. Specimen: CD4+ T cells from blood, cultured in vitro. The CDR3 coding sequence is TGTGCCAGCAGTTTAGGGGGGGTGATGAGAAGGGGTCCAAACGAGCAGTACTTC. It is translated as CASSLGGVMRRGPNEQYF.